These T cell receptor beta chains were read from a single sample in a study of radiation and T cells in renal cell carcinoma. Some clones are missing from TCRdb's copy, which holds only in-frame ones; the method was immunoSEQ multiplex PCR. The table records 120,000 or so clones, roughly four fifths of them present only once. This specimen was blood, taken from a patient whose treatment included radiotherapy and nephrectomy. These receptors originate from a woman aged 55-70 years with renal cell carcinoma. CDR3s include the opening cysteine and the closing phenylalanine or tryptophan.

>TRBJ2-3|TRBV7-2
CASSLGGAADTQYF
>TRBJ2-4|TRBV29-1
CSVPDRGLAKNIQYF
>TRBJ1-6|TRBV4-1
CASNQGQGLFSPLHF
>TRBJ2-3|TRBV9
CASSLPPDRVADTQYF
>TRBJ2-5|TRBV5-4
CASSVNRGMETQYF
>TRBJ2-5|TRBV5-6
CASSGDRQVVTQYF
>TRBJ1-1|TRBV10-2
CASSLDRTEAFF
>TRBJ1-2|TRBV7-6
CASSGTGNNYGYTF
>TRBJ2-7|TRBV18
CASSPQGAYEQYF
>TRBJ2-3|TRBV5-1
CASRHPGRLTDTQYF
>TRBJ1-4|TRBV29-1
CSVGFGHEKLFF
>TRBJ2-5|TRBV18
CASSPGTGGEETQYF
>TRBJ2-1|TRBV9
CASSVAPLDANYNEQFF
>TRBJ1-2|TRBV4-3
CASSQDRTGPNYGYTF
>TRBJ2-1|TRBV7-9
CASSPGTSGKGRNEQFF
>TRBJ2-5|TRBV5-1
CASSPGQGSYQETQYF
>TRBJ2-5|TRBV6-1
CASSRRSVETQYF
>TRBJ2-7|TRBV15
CATSRDGGGSRYF
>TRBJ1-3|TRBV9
CASSEGSGASGNTIYF
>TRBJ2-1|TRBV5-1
CASSFSGGAGNEQFF
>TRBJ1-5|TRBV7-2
CASSSGLGNQPQHF
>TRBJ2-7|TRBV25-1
CASGRESSYEQYF
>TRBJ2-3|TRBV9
CASSVTSGGYTDTQYF
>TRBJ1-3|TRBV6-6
CASRRQPNLENTIYF
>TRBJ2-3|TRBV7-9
CASSFGDTQYF
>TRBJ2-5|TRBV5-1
CASRSGTLRKETQYF
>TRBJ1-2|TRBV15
CATSRNRDGYGYTF
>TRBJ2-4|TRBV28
CASRLGRVNIQYF